A single sample gave rise to the 14 T cell receptor beta chains below, sequenced in a study of blood T cell repertoires in COVID-19. Libraries were prepared by immunoSEQ multiplex PCR; TCRdb keeps only in-frame clonotypes and omits some of them. This sample has a few hundred thousand clones; less than 90% occur once, and the top ten carry 2.5% to 3%. Sequenced sample: PBMCs or T cells enriched from blood (not recorded which). The receptors shown here come from a young woman who had recovered from COVID-19.

The rearrangement uses TRBV5-4 and TRBJ2-5, with 11 positions matching TRBD2. From germline, CDR1 is SGHNT and CDR2 YYREEE (reference sequence). The CDR3 has 15 amino acids. V shed 5 bases and J 4 bases; nucleotides not matched to a gene: 7. The CDR3 reads CASRTSGTPRETQYF. The CDR3, as DNA: TGTGCCAGCAGGACTAGCGGGACCCCCCGAGAGACCCAGTACTTC.

This rearrangement joins TRBV5-1 to TRBJ1-1, with 10 nucleotides matching TRBD1. The V gene's germline CDR1 is SGHRS and CDR2 YFSETQ. The CDR3 totals 12 residues. V lost 7 bases, J lost 4 bases, and 1 base stayed unmatched. CDR3 nucleotide sequence: TGCGCCAGCGGGACAGGGGTCACTGAAGCTTTCTTT. It codes for CASGTGVTEAFF. The full variable domain, completed using reference TRBV5-1 and TRBJ1-1, is KAGVTQTPRYLIKTRGQQVTLSCSPISGHRSVSWYQQTPGQGLQFLFEYFSETQRNKGNFPGRFSGRQFSNSRSEMNVSTLELGDSALYLCASGTGVTEAFFGQGTRLTVV.

The J gene is TRBJ2-7, the V gene TRBV29-1; D is possibly TRBD1 (5 bases). Germline CDR1 and CDR2: SQVTM and ANQGSEA. Trimming removed 4 bases at V and 5 bases at J, with 6 bases between. CDR3 size: 10 residues. The CDR3 DNA reads as TGCAGCGTTGTAGGGGACGAGCAGTACTTC. Residues: CSVVGDEQYF.

The V gene is TRBV30, the J gene TRBJ1-1, with D uncertain. The CDR3 covers 14 residues. Germline CDR1 reads GTSNPN; CDR2 reads SVGIG (reference sequence). Trimming cost V 0 bases and J 1 base, with 9 bases left between them. CDR3: CAWSVGSGNTEAFF. The DNA for the CDR3 is TGTGCCTGGAGTGTAGGCAGCGGGAACACTGAAGCTTTCTTT.

This sequence joins TRBV28 and TRBJ2-3; no clear D. From germline, CDR1 is MDHEN and CDR2 SYDVKM. Trimming took 6 bases from V and 6 from J, leaving 7 bases between them. CDR3 length: 11 residues. CDR3 in amino acids: CASSARDTQYF. CDR3 sequence (DNA): TGTGCCAGCAGCGCCCGGGATACGCAGTATTTT.

This chain links TRBV10-3 with TRBJ2-3, with a weak D call TRBD2 (6 bases). The length of the CDR3 is 13 residues. Germline CDR1 reads ENHRY; CDR2 reads SYGVKD. V lost 5 bases and J 2 bases, leaving 8 bases between the germline ends. The CDR3 loop is CAISSGLTDTQYF. The DNA for the CDR3 is TGTGCCATCAGTTCGGGACTCACAGATACGCAGTATTTT.

V is TRBV20-1 and J is TRBJ2-1; D uncertain. This CDR3 contains 10 residues. CDR1 and CDR2 from the germline V gene are DFQATT and SNEGSKA (reference sequence). Trimming took 6 bases from V and 8 from J, leaving 8 bases between them. CDR3: CSATRDEQFF. The DNA of the CDR3 is TGCAGTGCCACCCGGGATGAGCAGTTCTTC.

J is TRBJ1-1 and V is TRBV28; D remains ambiguous. This CDR3 is 13 amino acids long. V was clipped by 3 bases and J by 3 bases, with 8 bases between them. Germline assignment: CDR1 MDHEN and CDR2 SYDVKM. The CDR3 region has the DNA TGTGCCAGCAGTTTTGCAGTGGACACTGAAGCTTTCTTT. Its translation is CASSFAVDTEAFF.

The chain joins TRBV7-9 to TRBJ2-7, with D possibly matching TRBD2 (6 bases). CDR1 and CDR2 (germline): SEHNR, FQNEAQ (reference sequence). The V end lost 5 bases, the J end lost 4 bases, and 9 bases lay between the germline ends. The CDR3 contains 12 residues. The CDR3 loop is CASSRLGYEQYF. CDR3 in DNA: TGTGCCAGCAGCCGACTAGGGTACGAGCAGTACTTC. Using reference TRBV7-9 and TRBJ2-7 for the parts outside the CDR3, the full variable domain is DTGVSQNPRHKITKRGQNVTFRCDPISEHNRLYWYRQTLGQGPEFLTYFQNEAQLEKSRLLSDRFSAERPKGSFSTLEIQRTEQGDSAMYLCASSRLGYEQYFGPGTRLTVT.

The chain uses TRBV6-5 and TRBJ1-1, with D possibly TRBD1 on 6 matching bases. Trimming left V 10 bases short and J 7 bases short, with 16 bases between. From germline, CDR1 is MNHEY and CDR2 SVGAGI. The CDR3 loop spans 12 amino acids. The CDR3 protein is CATRGGVDEAFF. The CDR3 bases are TGTGCCACCCGAGGGGGAGTGGATGAAGCTTTCTTT.

The V call is TRBV28, the J call TRBJ2-1; TRBD1 matches 7 bases. This CDR3 is built from 12 residues. The V gene end was trimmed by 10 bases and the J gene end by 8 bases; junction bases not matched to a gene: 8. Germline CDR1 reads MDHEN; CDR2 reads SYDVKM. CDR3 sequence: CATQGQGDEQFF. DNA of the CDR3: TGTGCCACGCAGGGGCAGGGGGATGAGCAGTTCTTC. The full variable domain, rest sourced from reference TRBV28 and TRBJ2-1, is DVKVTQSSRYLVKRTGEKVFLECVQDMDHENMFWYRQDPGLGLRLIYFSYDVKMKEKGDIPEGYSVSREKKERFSLILESASTNQTSMYLCATQGQGDEQFFGPGTRLTVL.

The chain recombines TRBV2 with TRBJ1-1; 8 bases match TRBD1. Germline V gene data show CDR1 as SNHLY and CDR2 as FYNNEI. This CDR3 is built from 13 residues. Trimming at V came to 6 bases and at J to 5 bases, leaving 5 bases not matched to a gene. This chain's CDR3 is CASSQGAGTEAFF. The CDR3 DNA reads as TGTGCCAGCAGCCAGGGGGCCGGTACTGAAGCTTTCTTT.

The chain combines TRBV12-5 with TRBJ2-5; 8 bases match TRBD1. The CDR3 has 17 amino acids. Germline V gene lookup returns CDR1 LGHNT and CDR2 FRNRAP. The V gene end was trimmed by 2 bases and the J gene end by 5 bases; junction bases not matched to a gene: 13. CDR3 nucleotides: TGTGCTAGTGGTTTGCCACACGTCACAGGGGGGACTGAGACCCAGTACTTC. Its protein is CASGLPHVTGGTETQYF. The whole variable domain, filled in from reference TRBV12-5 and TRBJ2-5, reads DARVTQTPRHKVTEMGQEVTMRCQPILGHNTVFWYRQTMMQGLELLAYFRNRAPLDDSGMPKDRFSAEMPDATLATLKIQPSEPRDSAVYFCASGLPHVTGGTETQYFGPGTRLLVL.

The chain joins TRBV4-2 to TRBJ2-6; 8 bases are shared with TRBD1. The J segment lost 2 bases and the V segment lost 2 bases, leaving 8 bases of the junction unmatched. Germline CDR1 is LGHNA and CDR2 is YNFKEQ. The CDR3 loop spans 18 amino acids. This CDR3 is CASSQNPSGGTGANVLTF. DNA for the CDR3: TGTGCCAGCAGCCAAAACCCGTCAGGGGGCACTGGGGCCAACGTCCTGACTTTC.